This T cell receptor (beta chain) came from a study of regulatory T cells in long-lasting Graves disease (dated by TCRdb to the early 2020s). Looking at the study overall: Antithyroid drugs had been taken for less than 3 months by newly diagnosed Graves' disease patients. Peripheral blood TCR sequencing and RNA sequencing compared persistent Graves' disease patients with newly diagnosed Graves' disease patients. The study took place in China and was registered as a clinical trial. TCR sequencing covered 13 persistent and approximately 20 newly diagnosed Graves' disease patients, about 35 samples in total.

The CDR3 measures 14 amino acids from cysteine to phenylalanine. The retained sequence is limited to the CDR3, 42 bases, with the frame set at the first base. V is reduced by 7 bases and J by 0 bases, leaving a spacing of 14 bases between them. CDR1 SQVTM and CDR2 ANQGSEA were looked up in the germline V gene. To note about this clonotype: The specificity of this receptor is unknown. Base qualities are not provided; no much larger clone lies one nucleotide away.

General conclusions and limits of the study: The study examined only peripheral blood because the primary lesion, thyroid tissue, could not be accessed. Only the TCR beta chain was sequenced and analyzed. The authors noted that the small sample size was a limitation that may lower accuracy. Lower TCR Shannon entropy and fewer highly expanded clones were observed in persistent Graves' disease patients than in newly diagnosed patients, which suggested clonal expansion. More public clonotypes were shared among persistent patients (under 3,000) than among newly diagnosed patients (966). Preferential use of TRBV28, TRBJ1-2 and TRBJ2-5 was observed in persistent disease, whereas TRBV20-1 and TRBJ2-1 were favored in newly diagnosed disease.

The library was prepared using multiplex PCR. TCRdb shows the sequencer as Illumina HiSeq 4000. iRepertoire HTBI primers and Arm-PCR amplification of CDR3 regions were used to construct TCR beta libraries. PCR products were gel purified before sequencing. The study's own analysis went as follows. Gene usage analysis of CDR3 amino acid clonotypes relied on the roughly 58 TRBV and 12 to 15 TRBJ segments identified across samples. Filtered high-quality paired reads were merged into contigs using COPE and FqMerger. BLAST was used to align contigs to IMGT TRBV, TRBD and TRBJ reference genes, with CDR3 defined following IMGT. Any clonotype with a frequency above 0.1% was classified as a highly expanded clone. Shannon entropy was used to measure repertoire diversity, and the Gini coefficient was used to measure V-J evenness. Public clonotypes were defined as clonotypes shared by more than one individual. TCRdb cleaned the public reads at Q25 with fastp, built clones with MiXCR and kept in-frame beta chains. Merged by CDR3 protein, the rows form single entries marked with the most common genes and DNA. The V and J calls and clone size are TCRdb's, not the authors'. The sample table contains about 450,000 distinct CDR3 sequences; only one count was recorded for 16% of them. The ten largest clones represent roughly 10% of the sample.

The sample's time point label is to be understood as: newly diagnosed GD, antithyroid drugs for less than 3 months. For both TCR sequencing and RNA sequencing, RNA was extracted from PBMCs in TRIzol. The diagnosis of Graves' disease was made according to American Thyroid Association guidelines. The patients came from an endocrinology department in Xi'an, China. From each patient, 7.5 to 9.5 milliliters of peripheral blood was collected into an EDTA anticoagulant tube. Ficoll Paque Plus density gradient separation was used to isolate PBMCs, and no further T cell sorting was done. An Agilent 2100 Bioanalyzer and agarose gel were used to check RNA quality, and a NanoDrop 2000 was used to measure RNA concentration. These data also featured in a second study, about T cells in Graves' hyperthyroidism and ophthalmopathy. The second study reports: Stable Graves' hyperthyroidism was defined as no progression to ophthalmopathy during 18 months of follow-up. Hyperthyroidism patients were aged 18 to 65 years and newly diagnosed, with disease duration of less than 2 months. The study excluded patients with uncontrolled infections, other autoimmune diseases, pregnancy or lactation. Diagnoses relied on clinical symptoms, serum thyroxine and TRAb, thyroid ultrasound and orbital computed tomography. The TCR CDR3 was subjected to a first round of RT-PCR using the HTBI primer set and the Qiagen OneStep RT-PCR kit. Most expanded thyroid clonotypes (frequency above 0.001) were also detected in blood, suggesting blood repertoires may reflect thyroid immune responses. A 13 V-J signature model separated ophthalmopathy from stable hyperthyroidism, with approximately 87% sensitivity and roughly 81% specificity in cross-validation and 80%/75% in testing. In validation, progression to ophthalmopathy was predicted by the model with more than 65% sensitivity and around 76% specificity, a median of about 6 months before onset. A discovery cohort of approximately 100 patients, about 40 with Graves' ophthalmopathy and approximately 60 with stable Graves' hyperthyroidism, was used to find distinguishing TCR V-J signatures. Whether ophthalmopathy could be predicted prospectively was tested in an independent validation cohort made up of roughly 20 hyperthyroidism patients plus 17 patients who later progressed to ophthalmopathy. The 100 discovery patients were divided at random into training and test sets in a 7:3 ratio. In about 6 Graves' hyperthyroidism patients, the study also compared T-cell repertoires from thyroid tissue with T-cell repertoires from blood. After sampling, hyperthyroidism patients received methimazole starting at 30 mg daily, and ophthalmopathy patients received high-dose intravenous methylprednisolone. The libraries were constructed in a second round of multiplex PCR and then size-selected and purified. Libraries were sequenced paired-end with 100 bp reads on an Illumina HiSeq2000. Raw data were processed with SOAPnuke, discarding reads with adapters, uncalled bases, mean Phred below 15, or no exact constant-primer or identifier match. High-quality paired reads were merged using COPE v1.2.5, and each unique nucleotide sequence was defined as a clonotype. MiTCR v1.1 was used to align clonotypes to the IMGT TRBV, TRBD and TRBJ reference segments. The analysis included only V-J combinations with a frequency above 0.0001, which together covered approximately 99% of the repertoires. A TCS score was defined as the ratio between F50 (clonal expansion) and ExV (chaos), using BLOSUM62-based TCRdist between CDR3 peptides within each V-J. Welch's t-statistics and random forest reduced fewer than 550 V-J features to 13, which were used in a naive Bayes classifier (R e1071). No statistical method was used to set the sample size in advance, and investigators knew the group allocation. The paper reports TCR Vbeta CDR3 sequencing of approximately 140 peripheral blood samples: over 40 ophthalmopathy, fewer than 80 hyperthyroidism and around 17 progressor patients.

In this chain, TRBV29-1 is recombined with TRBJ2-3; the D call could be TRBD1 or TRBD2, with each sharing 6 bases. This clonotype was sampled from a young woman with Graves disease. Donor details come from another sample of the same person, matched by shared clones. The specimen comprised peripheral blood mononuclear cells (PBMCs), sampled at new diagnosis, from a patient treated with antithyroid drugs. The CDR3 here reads CSAAGTPSTDTQYF. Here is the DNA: TGCAGCGCCGCGGGGACACCTAGCACAGATACGCAGTATTTT.